Given below is one TCR beta chain in context. The data derive from a study of cytotoxic CD8 clonotypes in ibrutinib-treated CLL. The assay was immunoSEQ multiplex PCR, and TCRdb's table has in-frame clones only and misses some. The table has about 130,000 clones, less than 90% seen once. Trimming cost V 9 bases and J 3 bases, with 6 bases left between them. The germline V gene encodes CDR1 SGHTA and CDR2 FQGNSA. The CDR3 covers 12 residues. This chain links TRBV7-2 with TRBJ1-6; D is unresolved. This TCR came from a human donor with chronic lymphocytic leukemia. Sequencing used PBMCs, obtained after 24 months of ibrutinib treatment. In DNA, the CDR3 is TGTGCCAGTGGGTACTATAATTCACCCCTCCACTTT. This sequence encodes CASGYYNSPLHF.